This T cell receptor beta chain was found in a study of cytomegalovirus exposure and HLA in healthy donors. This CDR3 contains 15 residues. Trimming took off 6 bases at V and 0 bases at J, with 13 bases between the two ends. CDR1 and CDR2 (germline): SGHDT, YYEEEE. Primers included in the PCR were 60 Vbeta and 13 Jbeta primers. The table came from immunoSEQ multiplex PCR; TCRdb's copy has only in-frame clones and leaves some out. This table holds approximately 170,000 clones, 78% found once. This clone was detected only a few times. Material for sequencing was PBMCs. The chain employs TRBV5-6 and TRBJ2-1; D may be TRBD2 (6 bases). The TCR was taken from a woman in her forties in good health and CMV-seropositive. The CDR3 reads CASNPTDYSYNEQFF. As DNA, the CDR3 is TGTGCCAGCAACCCGACGGACTACTCCTACAATGAGCAGTTCTTC.